This T cell receptor beta chain comes out of a study of cytomegalovirus exposure and HLA in healthy donors. Primers: 60 Vbeta forward and 13 Jbeta reverse. Profiled with immunoSEQ multiplex PCR; TCRdb holds only in-frame clones, not every one. The table lists around 200,000 clones, around 77% of them singletons. The length of the CDR3 is 14 residues. The germline CDR1 and CDR2 sequences are MNHNY and SVGAGI (reference sequence). The V and J ends lost 1 base and 1 base respectively, with 7 bases between them. This clone was observed a handful of times. The chain links TRBV6-6 to TRBJ2-5; D is possibly TRBD2 (6 bases). The receptor was isolated from a woman aged 18-30 years in good health and CMV-seronegative. Sequencing was carried out using PBMCs. The CDR3 bases are TGTGCCAGCAGTTACTTAGCGGTCCAAGAGACCCAGTACTTC. It encodes CASSYLAVQETQYF.